The clone carrying this T cell receptor beta chain was seen once. Clones were read by immunoSEQ multiplex PCR, and TCRdb kept only the in-frame ones, dropping some. Among more than 95,000 clones listed, roughly 90% were seen once. The data were obtained in a study of T cell responses to AZD1222 COVID-19 vaccine. The CDR3 is made up of 14 amino acids. In germline, CDR1 is LNHDA, CDR2 SQIVND (reference sequence). J lost 4 bases, V lost 4 bases, and 4 bases had no gene match. V usage is TRBV19 and J usage is TRBJ1-2; 9 bases fit TRBD1. The sequenced sample was peripheral blood, obtained on day 0 of AZD1222 vaccination. The clonotype was recovered from an adult in good health. In DNA form, the CDR3 reads TGTGCCAGTAGTAGACAGGGGGAGGGCTATGGCTACACCTTC. It codes for CASSRQGEGYGYTF.